A selection of T cell receptor beta chains follows, all from one sample in a study of control samples from healthy donors and cancer patients. Generated by immunoSEQ multiplex PCR, the TCRdb table keeps only in-frame clones and is missing some. The sample has approximately 53,000 clones, less than 95% seen once. Sequenced: PBMCs. The receptors shown here come from a man younger than 45 with colorectal cancer. Both conserved end residues are trimmed from each CDR3. Each record gives: V gene, clone size, CDR3 protein. The size entry is marked missing in some rows and otherwise reads once, few, many or a size class.

V gene: TRBV5-1; clone size: NA; CDR3 protein: ASSPTGQGAQPQH
V gene: TRBV5-6; clone size: NA; CDR3 protein: ASSLANGRVVYEQY
V gene: TRBV7-2; clone size: few; CDR3 protein: ASSLVAGGETQY
V gene: TRBV7-9; clone size: NA; CDR3 protein: ASENKKGVAYNEQF
V gene: TRBV5-4; clone size: once; CDR3 protein: ASSAWRGRTDTQY
V gene: TRBV10-3; clone size: NA; CDR3 protein: AIRGDRVNSPLH
V gene: TRBV2; clone size: once; CDR3 protein: ASSGGLDYGYT
V gene: TRBV6-1; clone size: NA; CDR3 protein: ASSGVEGRTGNEQY
V gene: TRBV6-1; clone size: NA; CDR3 protein: ASSGFTGGRAYEQY
V gene: TRBV28; clone size: NA; CDR3 protein: ASIPSAGPNIQY
V gene: TRBV18; clone size: NA; CDR3 protein: ASSPPTGPGGEAF
V gene: TRBV3-1/TRBV3-2; clone size: NA; CDR3 protein: ASGGARNEQF
V gene: TRBV5-4; clone size: NA; CDR3 protein: ASSLAGTPSSYNEQF
V gene: TRBV2; clone size: NA; CDR3 protein: ASSRDSYYGYT
V gene: TRBV2; clone size: few; CDR3 protein: ASRRESLWQY
V gene: TRBV3-1/TRBV3-2; clone size: few; CDR3 protein: ASSQGSRGDLTTQY
V gene: TRBV23-1; clone size: NA; CDR3 protein: ASSQGAMQHGYT
V gene: TRBV9; clone size: NA; CDR3 protein: ASSVGSGARTDTQY
V gene: TRBV10-1; clone size: NA; CDR3 protein: AHWRQGRGNTEAF
V gene: TRBV3-1/TRBV3-2; clone size: NA; CDR3 protein: ASSQEPVVYGYT
V gene: TRBV9; clone size: few; CDR3 protein: ASSVGEQGAVRAF
V gene: TRBV23-1; clone size: NA; CDR3 protein: ASSQGENGSYEQY
V gene: TRBV6-2/TRBV6-3; clone size: once; CDR3 protein: ASSYSSALRETQY
V gene: TRBV7-2; clone size: once; CDR3 protein: ANALGGSGTDTQY
V gene: TRBV3-1/TRBV3-2; clone size: NA; CDR3 protein: ASSQEGRAGQPQH
V gene: TRBV7-9; clone size: NA; CDR3 protein: ASSSLGASTDTQY
V gene: TRBV4-3; clone size: NA; CDR3 protein: ASSREGTAIEKLF
V gene: TRBV14; clone size: NA; CDR3 protein: ASSQDTGVTETQY
V gene: TRBV19; clone size: NA; CDR3 protein: ASEEPLNTEAF
V gene: TRBV2; clone size: NA; CDR3 protein: ASSGYNEQF
V gene: TRBV4-1; clone size: NA; CDR3 protein: ASSQGVLYSSTDTQY
V gene: TRBV3-1/TRBV3-2; clone size: NA; CDR3 protein: ASSQLGETQY
V gene: TRBV5-1; clone size: once; CDR3 protein: ASSRGQGDYYEQY
V gene: TRBV13; clone size: few; CDR3 protein: ASSTQFQGAHEDTQY
V gene: TRBV27; clone size: NA; CDR3 protein: ASSPLGGGWTEAF
V gene: TRBV5-1; clone size: NA; CDR3 protein: ASSPDGSPLH
V gene: TRBV18; clone size: NA; CDR3 protein: ASSPSRQSNEQF
V gene: TRBV20-1; clone size: NA; CDR3 protein: SAGQDYGYT
V gene: TRBV7-9; clone size: NA; CDR3 protein: ASSRDRYTDTQY
V gene: TRBV13; clone size: NA; CDR3 protein: ASSLGYEQY
V gene: TRBV6-2/TRBV6-3; clone size: few; CDR3 protein: ASSPWGGSTDTQY
V gene: TRBV30; clone size: NA; CDR3 protein: AWTYRSNTEAF
V gene: TRBV10-3; clone size: NA; CDR3 protein: AISESAAVGEKLF
V gene: TRBV4-3; clone size: NA; CDR3 protein: ASSLGRNTEAF
V gene: TRBV11-2; clone size: NA; CDR3 protein: ASSLWGQGGNYGYT
V gene: TRBV5-6; clone size: NA; CDR3 protein: ASSLGARSTGGRLEQY
V gene: TRBV4-3; clone size: NA; CDR3 protein: ASRGDGSYNEQF
V gene: TRBV24-1; clone size: NA; CDR3 protein: ATSDSGGTEAF
V gene: TRBV3-1/TRBV3-2; clone size: NA; CDR3 protein: ASSQQGNTIY
V gene: TRBV12-5; clone size: NA; CDR3 protein: ASGSGRLYTEAF
V gene: TRBV6-2/TRBV6-3; clone size: NA; CDR3 protein: ASSYSRDSNQPQH
V gene: TRBV19; clone size: NA; CDR3 protein: ASSILWGGSTDTQY
V gene: TRBV19; clone size: NA; CDR3 protein: ASRTGNTGELF
V gene: TRBV12-3/TRBV12-4; clone size: once; CDR3 protein: ASRGDNTEAF
V gene: TRBV3-1/TRBV3-2; clone size: once; CDR3 protein: ASSSDSYYGYT
V gene: TRBV28; clone size: NA; CDR3 protein: ASSFDGSATEAF
V gene: TRBV4-1; clone size: NA; CDR3 protein: ASSQDPKGAIGYT
V gene: TRBV7-9; clone size: NA; CDR3 protein: ASSSGLATDTQY